This T cell receptor beta chain was identified in a study of T cell repertoires in cytomegalovirus infection. Overall study: In public TCR beta signatures, there were indications of both CMV infection and matching HLA type.

J was trimmed by 8 bases and V by 3 bases; bases with no gene match: 2. The CDR3 spans 14 residues. Germline V gene sequence: CDR1 LNHDA, CDR2 SQIVND (reference sequence). This clonotype was observed at least ten times. Its antigen remains unknown. Study-level points and caveats: HLA-C-restricted CMV-specific TCR beta clonotypes were dominant in the ex vivo response. Cumulative public TCR beta family frequency identified CMV carriers with the relevant HLA.

TCRdb passed the reads through MiXCR, listing each CDR3 protein once. The sample holds 110,000 to 150,000 distinct CDR3 sequences; about 6.5% are singletons and the top ten take roughly 18%. Sequenced input: PBMCs. The sequence derives from a human donor in good health (CMV status not recorded). Some clones in this sample may be carry-over from other donors' samples. J is TRBJ2-1 and V is TRBV19, with TRBD1 matching over 12 bases. CDR3 loop: CASSMGQGADEQFF. CDR3 DNA: TGTGCCAGTAGTATGGGACAGGGGGCGGATGAGCAGTTCTTC.